These 2 T cell receptor beta chains were sequenced from one sample in a study of regulatory T cells in long-lasting Graves disease. Stated time point: persistent/refractory GD, antithyroid drugs over 5 years with positive TRAb. The TCR library was made from RNA that had been extracted from PBMCs in TRIzol. Both iRepertoire HTBI primers and Arm-PCR of CDR3 regions were used to build the TCR beta libraries. TCRdb re-called the multiplex PCR reads through MiXCR, storing one row per CDR3 protein. The profile covers about 430,000 distinct CDR3 sequences, with around 20% appearing a single time and roughly an eighth taken by the ten largest. The sequencing here drew on peripheral blood mononuclear cells (PBMCs), taken when the disease was refractory, from a patient treated with antithyroid drugs. Receptors originate from a female donor with Graves disease.

The table lists this clonotype with many counts. The chain couples TRBV6-1 to TRBJ1-1; 7 bases align to TRBD1. V gave up 6 bases and J gave up 6 bases; unmatched junction bases: 16. Germline CDR1 is MNHNS and CDR2 is SASEGT. The CDR3 extends over 16 amino acids. The CDR3 DNA follows: TGTGCCAGCAGGGGGGACAGTTCATTCCTCATGCCTGAAGCTTTCTTT. Translation: CASRGDSSFLMPEAFF.

This chain links TRBV6-1 with TRBJ2-6, with 8 bases lining up with TRBD1. The V and J ends lost 5 bases and 1 base, in that order; junction bases with no gene match: 4. There are 16 residues in the CDR3. Germline lookup yields CDR1 MNHNS and CDR2 SASEGT. The DNA for the CDR3 is TGTGCCAGCAGTCGGACAGGGTCTTCTGGGGCCAACGTCCTGACTTTC. Translation: CASSRTGSSGANVLTF.